This TCR beta chain derives from a study of blood T cell repertoires in COVID-19. Study-wide context: Donors in the United States, Italy and Spain gave samples during acute or convalescent COVID-19.

In the original analysis: Counts of nucleated cells, estimated from reference gene primer amplification, were obtained. Profiled with immunoSEQ multiplex PCR; TCRdb holds only in-frame clones, not every one. That table gives V, J and clone size, and the DNA gave D and trimming. The table has under 200,000 clones, roughly 83% seen once. Participants spanned ages roughly 18 to 90 years and resided in fewer than 30 US areas. Researchers sorted participants into cohorts using their self-reported clinical history. The TCR originated in a man aged 40-49 years with acute COVID-19. The source material was PBMCs or T cells enriched from blood (not recorded which).

CDR3 nucleotide sequence: TGTGCCATCAGCGGGGGGGACGGAACCAAAAACATTCAGTACTTC. It codes for CAISGGDGTKNIQYF. The J gene is TRBJ2-4, the V gene TRBV10-3, with TRBD2 identical over 8 bases. The CDR3 consists of 15 residues. Germline V gene data show CDR1 as ENHRY and CDR2 as SYGVKD. The V segment lost 6 bases and the J segment 2 bases; nucleotides outside the gene matches: 6.